This paragraph reports one TCR beta chain. CDR3 length: 14 residues. V lost 5 bases to trimming and J lost 0 bases, with 12 bases between them. Germline V gives CDR1 SGHRS, CDR2 YFSETQ. This specimen comes from a study of blood T cell repertoires in COVID-19. Study overall: Acute-phase and convalescent COVID-19 samples originated in the United States, Italy and Spain.

Only in-frame clones appear in the TCRdb table, and some are missing; sequencing was by immunoSEQ multiplex PCR. The profile shows roughly 150,000 clones, 70% to 85% of them singletons. J is TRBJ2-7 and V is TRBV5-1; D is ambiguous. The sequencing sample was made of peripheral blood. This TCR was recovered from a woman in her forties or fifties with acute or convalescent COVID-19. CDR3 coding DNA: TGCGCCAGCAGGGTTATGGAGAGCTCCTACGAGCAGTACTTC. This codes for CASRVMESSYEQYF.